Sequencing of this T cell receptor beta chain was carried out in a study of cytomegalovirus exposure and HLA in healthy donors. Study-wide context: Drawn from HLA-typed donors, about 82 million unique TCRs were held in an early data release. Of approximately 400 genotyped donors, 65% to 85% clustered with self-reported Caucasian donors.

PCR primers comprised 60 Vbeta and 13 Jbeta primers. The data were produced by immunoSEQ multiplex PCR, yet TCRdb's version contains in-frame clones alone and is incomplete. The sample has about 120,000 clones, about 80% seen once. It was healthy bone marrow donors who served as donors. The TCR originated in a woman in her fifties or sixties in good health and CMV-seronegative. Material for sequencing was PBMCs.

The chain's CDR3 is CASSPLAGADTQYF. The CDR3 DNA follows: TGTGCCAGCAGCCCACTAGCAGGCGCAGATACGCAGTATTTT. The V gene is TRBV7-2, the J gene TRBJ2-3, with a tentative D call TRBD2 (6 bases). The V end lost 5 bases, the J end lost 4 bases, and 13 bases lay between the germline ends. The CDR3 sequence is 14 residues long. CDR1 SGHTA and CDR2 FQGNSA come from the germline V gene. Supplemented by reference TRBV7-2 and TRBJ2-3, the full variable domain reads GAGVSQSPSNKVTEKGKDVELRCDPISGHTALYWYRQSLGQGLEFLIYFQGNSAPDKSGLPSDRFSAERTGGSVSTLTIQRTQQEDSAVYLCASSPLAGADTQYFGPGTRLTVL.